This TCR beta chain was documented in a study of cytomegalovirus exposure and HLA in healthy donors. General study results and limits: Productive status was seen about 87% or about 30% of the time for most TCR beta V segments in an earlier analysis.

Amplification used 60 Vbeta primers and 13 Jbeta primers. Assay: immunoSEQ multiplex PCR; the TCRdb copy retains only in-frame clones and omits some. Of more than 150,000 clones in the sample, approximately 81% were seen once. As concerns this clone: What it recognizes is unknown.

V was pared by 4 bases and J by 0 bases, with 7 bases of the junction left unmatched. The CDR3 consists of 16 residues. Per germline, CDR1 SGHRS and CDR2 YFSETQ. Material for sequencing was PBMCs. The receptor was isolated from a woman younger than 45 in good health and CMV-seronegative. V is TRBV5-1 and J is TRBJ2-1, with 7 bases aligning to TRBD1. The CDR3 loop reads CASSGGQSSSYNEQFF. DNA for the CDR3: TGCGCCAGCAGCGGGGGACAGTCGAGCTCCTACAATGAGCAGTTCTTC.